Described below is a single T cell receptor beta chain sequence and its context. The data were obtained in a study of blood T cell repertoires in COVID-19. Study at large: Nucleic acid was either cDNA or gDNA, and it came from T cells, B-cell-depleted T cells, or PBMCs.

Source study methods: Amplification from reference gene primers served as the basis for estimated nucleated cell counts. Repertoires were generated with immunoSEQ multiplex PCR, while TCRdb's copy carries only in-frame clones and drops some. V, J and clone size are taken as reported in that table, and D and trimming were inferred from the DNA itself. The data show about 250,000 clones, 86% seen once. V was shortened by 6 bases and J by 4 bases, with 13 bases between the two germline ends. Germline V gene sequence: CDR1 MNHEY, CDR2 SVGAGI. The CDR3 is 13 residues long. The receptor was derived from a woman aged 60-75 years who had recovered from COVID-19. Sequencing was done on a sample of peripheral blood. The chain recombines TRBV6-5 with TRBJ2-7, with D possibly TRBD2 on 6 matching bases. CDR3 region: CASSSPGVYEQYF. CDR3 nucleotide sequence: TGTGCCAGCAGCTCCCCGGGGGTTTACGAGCAGTACTTC.